A single sample gave rise to the 7 T cell receptor beta chains below, sequenced in a study of CD8+ T cells in alopecia areata. In each case, RNA was isolated and then reverse transcribed into cDNA as the sequencing template. The assay was immunoSEQ multiplex PCR, and TCRdb's table has in-frame clones only and misses some. The sample has 100,000 to 130,000 clones, 59% seen once; the top ten hold around 20%. Sequenced: CD8+ T cells sorted from blood. The receptors were sampled from a human donor in good health.

This rearrangement joins TRBV4-1 to TRBJ1-5, with 9 bases matching TRBD1. The trim removed 8 bases at V and 5 bases at J, leaving 10 bases unmatched. The germline V gene has CDR1 MGHRA and CDR2 YSYEKL. The CDR3 contains 15 residues. The CDR3 nucleotides read TGCGCCAGCGGGAGAGTCGGGACAGGGCATCAGCCCCAGCATTTT. Protein sequence: CASGRVGTGHQPQHF.

The chain combines TRBV5-1 with TRBJ1-1; possible D gene TRBD1, 5 bases. This CDR3 contains 14 residues. Germline lookup yields CDR1 SGHRS and CDR2 YFSETQ. The V gene lost 6 bases and the J gene lost 3 bases, with 15 bases spanning the gap. The CDR3 region is CASTSGRGDTEAFF. CDR3 DNA: TGCGCCAGCACCTCGGGACGAGGGGACACTGAAGCTTTCTTT. The whole variable domain, remainder taken from reference TRBV5-1 and TRBJ1-1, is KAGVTQTPRYLIKTRGQQVTLSCSPISGHRSVSWYQQTPGQGLQFLFEYFSETQRNKGNFPGRFSGRQFSNSRSEMNVSTLELGDSALYLCASTSGRGDTEAFFGQGTRLTVV.

There are a few counts of this clone. This chain uses TRBV7-6 with TRBJ2-3, with 7 positions matching TRBD1. Trimming at V came to 1 base and at J to 4 bases, leaving 2 bases not matched to a gene. This CDR3 has 14 residues. Germline CDR1 is SGHVS and CDR2 is FNYEAQ. CDR3 amino acids: CASSLVGGPDTQYF. The DNA for the CDR3 is TGTGCCAGCAGCTTAGTAGGGGGCCCAGATACGCAGTATTTT.

The chain recombines TRBV9 with TRBJ1-1; D uncertain. Germline-derived CDR1 and CDR2 are SGDLS and YYNGEE. There are 14 residues in the CDR3. V was trimmed by 0 bases and J by 4 bases, leaving 10 bases between them. CDR3: CASSVGGAFTEAFF. CDR3 nucleotide sequence: TGTGCCAGCAGCGTAGGGGGAGCGTTCACTGAAGCTTTCTTT.

V usage is TRBV27 and J usage is TRBJ2-7; D is possibly TRBD1 or TRBD2 (5 bases each). The V end lost 5 bases, the J end lost 6 bases, and 17 bases lay between the germline ends. The CDR3 is 14 residues long. CDR1 is MNHEY, CDR2 SMNVEV, per germline (reference sequence). CDR3 residues: CASSARDGPGEQYF. CDR3 DNA sequence: TGTGCCAGCAGTGCCCGGGACGGCCCAGGCGAGCAGTACTTC.

V usage is TRBV2 and J usage is TRBJ2-6; D unresolved. Trimming removed 3 bases from V and 2 bases from J, with 8 bases in between. This CDR3 contains 15 residues. CDR1 is SNHLY, CDR2 FYNNEI, per germline. CDR3 bases: TGTGCCAGCAGTGAGTCGGTGGCTGGGGCCAACGTCCTGACTTTC. Its protein product is CASSESVAGANVLTF.

The rearrangement links TRBV4-2 to TRBJ2-1; TRBD1 is a possible D gene (5 bases). The CDR3 covers 15 residues. V lost 3 bases, J lost 5 bases, and 14 bases lay in between. Per the germline V gene, CDR1 is LGHNA and CDR2 is YNFKEQ. This CDR3 is CASSQAGNPNNEQFF. CDR3 nucleotides: TGTGCCAGCAGCCAGGCAGGGAACCCCAACAATGAGCAGTTCTTC.